The 24 T cell receptor beta chains in this list originate from one sample, sequenced in a study of graft-versus-host responses after intestinal transplantation. The repertoire was sequenced with immunoSEQ multiplex PCR; TCRdb's copy has only in-frame clones and lacks some. The sample holds about 57,000 clones, 70% to 90% seen once. Sequences were derived from PBMCs, sampled 26 days after transplant. The receptors were sampled from a human patient who received an intestinal transplant, so some T cells may come from the graft donor.

The rearrangement joins TRBV5-4 to TRBJ2-1; D is undetermined. Germline CDR1 SGHNT, CDR2 YYREEE (reference sequence). Trimming left V 2 bases short and J 7 bases short, with 16 bases between. The CDR3 sequence is 15 residues long. The CDR3 loop is CASSLITRAVNEQFF. The CDR3 nucleotides read TGTGCCAGCAGCTTAATCACCCGCGCTGTAAATGAGCAGTTCTTC.

The V and J genes are TRBV28 and TRBJ1-3; 8 bases map to TRBD1. Germline V gene data show CDR1 as MDHEN and CDR2 as SYDVKM. V lost 2 bases and J lost 2; bases outside the gene matches: 5. The CDR3 contains 16 residues. The CDR3 coding sequence is TGTGCCAGCAGTTTACCCCAGGGGGCAGCTGGAAACACCATATATTTT. The encoded protein is CASSLPQGAAGNTIYF.

This rearrangement joins TRBV5-1 to TRBJ2-2, with 8 nucleotides matching TRBD1. CDR3 length: 15 amino acids. Per the germline V gene, CDR1 is SGHRS and CDR2 is YFSETQ. V trimming: 3 bases; J trimming: 5 bases; junction bases outside the gene matches: 6. This CDR3 is CASSSRTGNTGELFF. In DNA, the CDR3 is TGCGCCAGCAGCTCCCGGACAGGGAATACCGGGGAGCTGTTTTTT.

This clone was seen a single time. Here the CDR3 reads CASSPGQGARDEQFF. The CDR3 DNA is TGCGCCAGCAGCCCTGGACAGGGGGCGCGGGATGAGCAGTTCTTC. The rearrangement links TRBV4-1 to TRBJ2-1; 11 bases match TRBD1. This CDR3 contains 15 residues. Germline-derived CDR1 and CDR2 are MGHRA and YSYEKL. With 4 bases clipped from V and 8 bases from J, the junction kept 7 bases outside the gene matches.

The V gene is TRBV11-2, the J gene TRBJ2-7, with 7 bases identical to TRBD2. From germline, CDR1 is SGHAT and CDR2 FQNNGV. The CDR3 spans 16 residues. The J segment lost 1 base and the V segment lost 5 bases, leaving 11 bases of the junction unmatched. Written as DNA, the CDR3 is TGTGCCAGCAGCCCCTTCCGCGGGAGCCTATCCTACGAGCAGTACTTC. This encodes CASSPFRGSLSYEQYF.

The V gene is TRBV5-1, the J gene TRBJ2-2; 8 bases line up with TRBD1. V shed 0 bases, J shed 7 bases, and the junction held 5 bases outside the gene matches. This CDR3 has 15 amino acids. The germline V gene has CDR1 SGHRS and CDR2 YFSETQ. CDR3 nucleotides: TGCGCCAGCAGCTTGGTGCAGGGGGCGATCGGGGAGCTGTTTTTT. The encoded protein is CASSLVQGAIGELFF.

This clone was recorded once. The rearrangement links TRBV11-2 to TRBJ2-7; weak D call: TRBD1 (6 bases). The CDR3 covers 13 residues. Germline assignment: CDR1 SGHAT and CDR2 FQNNGV. The V and J ends lost 3 bases and 2 bases respectively, with 8 bases between them. The CDR3 sequence: CASSFGQPYEQYF. The CDR3 nucleotides are TGTGCCAGCAGCTTTGGACAGCCCTACGAGCAGTACTTC.

The chain links TRBV28 to TRBJ1-1; 8 bases agree with TRBD1. This CDR3 has 15 amino acids. Trimming removed 4 bases from V and 2 bases from J; junction bases left unmatched: 6. The germline V gene encodes CDR1 MDHEN and CDR2 SYDVKM. In nucleotides, the CDR3 is TGTGCCAGCAGTTCACAGACAGGGGTAAACACTGAAGCTTTCTTT. Amino acids: CASSSQTGVNTEAFF.

V is TRBV11-2 and J is TRBJ1-4, with D maybe TRBD1 (6 bases). The CDR3 runs 15 residues. Germline assignment: CDR1 SGHAT and CDR2 FQNNGV. With 3 bases removed from V and 7 bases from J, the gap between germline ends came to 15 bases. The CDR3 loop is CASSFNRAPGEKLFF. As DNA, the CDR3 is TGTGCCAGCAGCTTTAACAGGGCCCCGGGTGAAAAACTGTTTTTT.

The chain joins TRBV4-1 to TRBJ1-2; 9 nucleotides agree with TRBD1. The CDR3 is 14 residues long. The junction had 5 bases not matched to a gene; V was cut back by 4 bases and J by 5 bases. Germline CDR1 reads MGHRA; CDR2 reads YSYEKL. The DNA of the CDR3 is TGCGCCAGCAGCCCAACCGGGACAGGGTATGGCTACACCTTC. Translation: CASSPTGTGYGYTF.

V usage is TRBV2 and J usage is TRBJ2-7, with 8 bases that match TRBD1. Germline V gene sequence: CDR1 SNHLY, CDR2 FYNNEI. The junction had 8 bases not matched to a gene; V was cut back by 7 bases and J by 6 bases. This CDR3 region has 13 residues. The DNA of the CDR3 is TGTGCCAGCAAGCCAGGGGGCATCTTCGAGCAGTACGTC. Protein: CASKPGGIFEQYV.

The chain has TRBV6-5 and TRBJ2-3; 7 bases line up with TRBD1. Trimming removed 4 bases from V and 6 bases from J; junction bases left unmatched: 13. The CDR3 length is 16 residues. CDR1 MNHEY and CDR2 SVGAGI come from the germline V gene. CDR3 DNA sequence: TGTGCCAGCAGTTTAGTCGAACCCGGGACAGTCGATACGCAGTATTTT. Translation: CASSLVEPGTVDTQYF.

In DNA form, the CDR3 reads TGTGCCAGCCCGGACCGGAGGGGCTACACCTTC. Its translation: CASPDRRGYTF. The chain links TRBV2 to TRBJ1-2; D remains ambiguous. V was clipped by 8 bases and J by 8 bases, with 12 bases between them. The germline CDR1 and CDR2 sequences are SNHLY and FYNNEI. The CDR3 sequence is 11 residues long.

The chain links TRBV5-6 to TRBJ1-1, with D perhaps TRBD1 (5 bases). The CDR3 has 13 amino acids. The ends were cut back, 4 bases at V and 10 bases at J, with 17 bases in the middle. Germline V gives CDR1 SGHDT, CDR2 YYEEEE. The CDR3 spells CASSTGDVGAAFF. Here the CDR3 DNA reads TGTGCCAGCAGCACGGGAGATGTCGGGGCAGCTTTCTTT.

The chain recombines TRBV6-1 with TRBJ1-5; D gene unclear. This CDR3 region has 11 residues. V shed 4 bases and J shed 11 bases, with 9 bases lying between them. The germline gives CDR1 MNHNS, CDR2 SASEGT. CDR3 amino acids: CASSVSGTQHF. The CDR3 DNA sequence: TGTGCCAGCAGTGTCTCCGGGACCCAGCATTTT.

The rearrangement joins TRBV5-1 to TRBJ2-2, with a possible D match to TRBD1 (6 bases). CDR1 SGHRS and CDR2 YFSETQ come from the germline V gene. V was shortened by 0 bases and J by 1 base, with 16 bases between the two germline ends. The CDR3 is made up of 18 amino acids. The CDR3 loop is CASSLGPIDRLNTGELFF. CDR3 nucleotide sequence: TGCGCCAGCAGCTTGGGACCTATCGACAGGTTGAACACCGGGGAGCTGTTTTTT.

The chain recombines TRBV19 with TRBJ2-1; unclear D gene. CDR3 size: 14 residues. Germline V gene sequence: CDR1 LNHDA, CDR2 SQIVND (reference sequence). V was shortened by 5 bases and J by 2 bases, with 10 bases between the two germline ends. Here the CDR3 reads CASSGQTTYNEQFF. The DNA for the CDR3 is TGTGCCAGTAGTGGCCAGACAACCTACAATGAGCAGTTCTTC.

This clone is a singleton in its sample. This chain joins TRBV9 and TRBJ1-2; weak D call: TRBD1 (6 bases). The CDR3 is made up of 11 amino acids. In germline, CDR1 is SGDLS, CDR2 YYNGEE. With 3 bases removed from V and 6 bases from J, the gap between germline ends came to 6 bases. The CDR3 DNA sequence: TGTGCCAGCAGCGAGGGGGATGGCTACACCTTC. Its protein is CASSEGDGYTF.

V is TRBV11-2 and J is TRBJ1-2; 9 positions agree with TRBD1. This CDR3 contains 13 residues. The V segment lost 5 bases and the J segment 4 bases; nucleotides outside the gene matches: 2. CDR1 and CDR2 from the germline V gene are SGHAT and FQNNGV. The CDR3 DNA is TGTGCCAGCAGCCCGACAGGGGGCTATGGCTACACCTTC. Its protein product is CASSPTGGYGYTF.

J is TRBJ1-6 and V is TRBV7-2; 7 bases line up with TRBD1. The germline gives CDR1 SGHTA, CDR2 FQGNSA. V lost 8 bases to trimming and J lost 3 bases; unmatched junction nucleotides: 7. This CDR3 has 15 amino acids. CDR3 DNA: TGTGCCAGCCGAACAGGGGCAAACTATAATTCACCCCTCCACTTT. Translation: CASRTGANYNSPLHF.

The chain joins TRBV28 to TRBJ2-7; 10 bases line up with TRBD1. In germline, CDR1 is MDHEN, CDR2 SYDVKM. Trimming cost V 8 bases and J 5 bases; bases outside gene matches: 6. The CDR3 has 13 residues. CDR3 sequence reads: CASLRQGAHEQYF. The CDR3 DNA sequence: TGTGCCAGCTTGAGACAGGGGGCCCACGAGCAGTACTTC.

V and J are TRBV5-1 and TRBJ1-4; D is possibly TRBD1 (6 bases). The V gene's germline CDR1 is SGHRS and CDR2 YFSETQ. V was cut by 5 bases and J by 0 bases, with 17 bases left in between. The CDR3 sequence is 17 residues long. CDR3 protein: CASSNTGTTTTNEKLFF. CDR3 nucleotides: TGCGCCAGCAGTAACACAGGGACAACCACAACTAATGAAAAACTGTTTTTT.

This clone was seen a few times. V and J are TRBV28 and TRBJ1-4; 7 bases are shared with TRBD1. This CDR3 region has 13 residues. Germline lookup yields CDR1 MDHEN and CDR2 SYDVKM. The V and J ends lost 2 bases and 6 bases, in that order; junction bases with no gene match: 0. The CDR3 is CASSLTGDEKLFF. The CDR3 coding sequence is TGTGCCAGCAGTTTAACAGGGGATGAAAAACTGTTTTTT.

The chain uses TRBV28 and TRBJ2-3; 14 positions agree with TRBD2. Germline-derived CDR1 and CDR2 are MDHEN and SYDVKM. The trim removed 6 bases at V and 2 bases at J, leaving 10 bases unmatched. The CDR3 runs to 18 residues. This chain's CDR3 is CASSRGLAGVYYTDTQYF. The CDR3 DNA reads as TGTGCCAGCAGCCGGGGACTAGCGGGAGTATACTACACAGATACGCAGTATTTT.